The 14 T cell receptor beta chains presented below share a single source sample, sequenced in a study of beta chain features in type 1 diabetes. Sequencing targeted expressed TCRB transcripts, as all isolated RNA had been reverse transcribed. The method was immunoSEQ multiplex PCR; TCRdb's version includes in-frame clones alone and lacks a portion of them. The table shows some 700,000 clones, with 13% occurring only once. Which antigens these TCRs recognize remains unknown. Study findings and constraints: A moderate, significant TCRB CDR3 shortening appeared in type 1 diabetes across four CD4+ subsets.

Material: naive CD4+ T cells from blood. These TCRs come from a man between 18 and 29 years old with type 1 diabetes.

The gene calls are TRBV6-1 and TRBJ2-1; D is possibly TRBD1 (7 bases). Trimming pared 8 bases from V and 12 bases from J, leaving 26 bases between. There are 15 residues in the CDR3. Germline V CDR1 and CDR2: MNHNS, SASEGT. CDR3 nucleotide sequence: TGTGCCAGCCGAAGAACAGGGGAGGTCCCCGGGGGGCAGTTCTTC. Protein product: CASRRTGEVPGGQFF.

The chain couples TRBV7-9 to TRBJ1-1; tentatively, D is TRBD1 (5 bases). V was trimmed by 5 bases and J by 1 base, leaving 14 bases between them. This CDR3 has 15 residues. Germline CDR1 is SEHNR and CDR2 is FQNEAQ (reference sequence). The CDR3: CASSPPGTGNTEAFF. The CDR3 DNA reads TGTGCCAGCAGCCCGCCCGGGACGGGGAACACTGAAGCTTTCTTT.

This clone was observed a handful of times. The V and J genes are TRBV4-2 and TRBJ1-1; D gene uncertain. The ends were cut back, 0 bases at V and 7 bases at J, with 15 bases in the middle. From germline, CDR1 is LGHNA and CDR2 YNFKEQ. The CDR3 has 15 residues. In DNA, the CDR3 is TGTGCCAGCAGCCAAGATCCCGACATAATGGATGAAGCTTTCTTT. The encoded protein is CASSQDPDIMDEAFF.

This clone was picked up a small number of times. This chain joins TRBV7-6 and TRBJ2-4; D is unclear. Trimming cost V 1 base and J 2 bases, with 6 bases left between them. Per germline, CDR1 SGHVS and CDR2 FNYEAQ. This CDR3 comprises 14 residues. The CDR3 loop is CASSLEATKNIQYF. For the CDR3, the DNA is TGTGCCAGCAGCTTAGAAGCGACCAAAAACATTCAGTACTTC. Using reference TRBV7-6 and TRBJ2-4 for the parts outside the CDR3, the full variable domain is GAGVSQSPRYKVTKRGQDVALRCDPISGHVSLYWYRQALGQGPEFLTYFNYEAQQDKSGLPNDRFSAERPEGSISTLTIQRTEQRDSAMYRCASSLEATKNIQYFGAGTRLSVL.

This clone was recorded a few times. V gene TRBV13 combines with J gene TRBJ1-2; D call uncertain. Germline CDR1 PRHDT, CDR2 FYEKMQ (reference sequence). The ends were cut back, 2 bases at V and 3 bases at J, with 7 bases in the middle. The CDR3 extends over 13 amino acids. The CDR3 is CASSLKGYYGYTF. The CDR3 nucleotides are TGTGCCAGCAGCTTAAAGGGATACTATGGCTACACCTTC.

This clone was observed a handful of times. The chain links TRBV6-5 to TRBJ2-2; 7 positions agree with TRBD1. The CDR3 consists of 15 residues. V dropped 6 bases and J dropped 3; count of bases not matched to a gene: 7. Per germline, CDR1 MNHEY and CDR2 SVGAGI. CDR3 residues: CASRRNGQDTGELFF. CDR3 nucleotide sequence: TGTGCCAGCAGAAGGAACGGACAGGACACCGGGGAGCTGTTTTTT.

This clone was counted between two and nine times. The V call is TRBV6-5, the J call TRBJ2-1, with a weak D call TRBD1 (5 bases). The V end was cut by 8 bases, the J end by 2 bases, with 13 bases between. Germline V gene data show CDR1 as MNHEY and CDR2 as SVGAGI. The CDR3 has 14 amino acids. The CDR3 DNA sequence: TGTGCCAGCTGTTTCAGGGCAGCCTACAATGAGCAGTTCTTC. This sequence encodes CASCFRAAYNEQFF.

In its sample, this clone was seen a few times. The chain links TRBV9 to TRBJ1-2; D is possibly TRBD1 (6 bases). V gave up 0 bases and J gave up 3 bases, with 12 bases separating them. The CDR3 contains 15 residues. The germline V gene has CDR1 SGDLS and CDR2 YYNGEE. The CDR3 region has the DNA TGTGCCAGCAGCGTAGCTCGGGACACCTACTATGGCTACACCTTC. Amino acid sequence: CASSVARDTYYGYTF.

Only a few counts were recorded for this clone. The sample carries other DNA sequences with the same CDR3. The chain is built from TRBV30 and TRBJ1-5; 9 bases are a match to TRBD1. Germline V gene data show CDR1 as GTSNPN and CDR2 as SVGIG (reference sequence). The CDR3 spans 13 residues. V shed 2 bases, J shed 7 bases, and the junction held 3 bases outside the gene matches. The CDR3 nucleotides read TGTGCCTGGAGTAGACAGGGGGGACAGCCCCAGCATTTT. This translates into CAWSRQGGQPQHF.

The chain links TRBV7-2 to TRBJ2-7; D is uncertain. The CDR3 sequence is 11 residues long. The germline V gene encodes CDR1 SGHTA and CDR2 FQGNSA. Trimming took 4 bases from V and 4 from J, leaving 5 bases between them. In DNA form, the CDR3 reads TGTGCCAGCAGCTCCTTTTACGAGCAGTACTTC. This codes for CASSSFYEQYF.

The rearrangement uses TRBV27 and TRBJ1-2; D remains unclear. Germline V gene sequence: CDR1 MNHEY, CDR2 SMNVEV (reference sequence). The V gene lost 2 bases and the J gene lost 4 bases, with 11 bases spanning the gap. The CDR3 runs to 14 residues. The DNA for the CDR3 is TGTGCCAGCAGTTTACGCCCTCTGACCTATGGCTACACCTTC. Amino acids: CASSLRPLTYGYTF.

This clone was picked up a small number of times. This chain joins TRBV19 and TRBJ2-1; 11 bases align to TRBD2. This CDR3 is 14 amino acids long. Germline CDR1 LNHDA, CDR2 SQIVND (reference sequence). V trimming: 9 bases; J trimming: 8 bases; junction bases outside the gene matches: 9. CDR3 sequence: CASRSSGGADEQFF. The CDR3 DNA reads as TGTGCCAGCCGGAGTAGCGGGGGGGCCGATGAGCAGTTCTTC.

This clone occurred a few times. V gene TRBV2 combines with J gene TRBJ2-3; D may be TRBD1 (7 bases). Germline CDR1 SNHLY, CDR2 FYNNEI. The CDR3 length is 15 residues. V lost 9 bases and J 4 bases, leaving 20 bases between the germline ends. The CDR3 sequence is CASIRQGGPPDTQYF. The CDR3 region has the DNA TGTGCCAGTATACGACAGGGAGGCCCTCCAGATACGCAGTATTTT. The complete variable domain, with remaining parts taken from reference TRBV2 and TRBJ2-3, reads EPEVTQTPSHQVTQMGQEVILRCVPISNHLYFYWYRQILGQKVEFLVSFYNNEISEKSEIFDDQFSVERPDGSNFTLKIRSTKLEDSAMYFCASIRQGGPPDTQYFGPGTRLTVL.

This clone turned up a few times. V usage is TRBV9 and J usage is TRBJ1-1; perhaps TRBD1 as D (5 bases). V was trimmed by 3 bases and J by 5 bases, leaving 17 bases between them. Germline loops: CDR1 SGDLS, CDR2 YYNGEE. CDR3 size: 15 residues. The CDR3 DNA reads as TGTGCCAGCAGCGGCGCCTCAGGGAGTTTAACTGAAGCTTTCTTT. Translated, it gives CASSGASGSLTEAFF.